In its sample, the clone carrying this TCR beta chain was seen once. Its antigen is still unknown. This sample is part of a study of blood T cells in healthy people across ages. Study-level results: The recorded TCR beta diversity per million T cells decreased in a roughly linear manner with age. Diversity estimates from one million T cells were considered underestimates.

V gave up 6 bases and J gave up 5 bases; unmatched junction bases: 13. The germline V gene has CDR1 MNHEY and CDR2 SVGAGI. CDR3 length: 15 amino acids. Then a second PCR, running about 6 to 12 cycles, was carried out with a sample-barcoded 5' primer and a J-beta primer mix. Each cDNA molecule was tagged by a template-switch adaptor with 12 random nucleotides. Via MiXCR, TCRdb re-called the 5' RACE reads, giving one row per CDR3 protein. The table has 1,300,000 or so distinct CDR3 sequences, approximately 59% seen once; the top ten hold 6.5% to 8.5%. The sample taken for sequencing was blood. This receptor was identified in a man aged 18 to 35 in good health. The chain couples TRBV6-5 to TRBJ2-7; 7 bases map to TRBD2. This CDR3 is CASRPDGTKFHEQYF. The CDR3 DNA reads as TGTGCCAGCAGACCAGACGGGACTAAGTTCCACGAGCAGTACTTC.